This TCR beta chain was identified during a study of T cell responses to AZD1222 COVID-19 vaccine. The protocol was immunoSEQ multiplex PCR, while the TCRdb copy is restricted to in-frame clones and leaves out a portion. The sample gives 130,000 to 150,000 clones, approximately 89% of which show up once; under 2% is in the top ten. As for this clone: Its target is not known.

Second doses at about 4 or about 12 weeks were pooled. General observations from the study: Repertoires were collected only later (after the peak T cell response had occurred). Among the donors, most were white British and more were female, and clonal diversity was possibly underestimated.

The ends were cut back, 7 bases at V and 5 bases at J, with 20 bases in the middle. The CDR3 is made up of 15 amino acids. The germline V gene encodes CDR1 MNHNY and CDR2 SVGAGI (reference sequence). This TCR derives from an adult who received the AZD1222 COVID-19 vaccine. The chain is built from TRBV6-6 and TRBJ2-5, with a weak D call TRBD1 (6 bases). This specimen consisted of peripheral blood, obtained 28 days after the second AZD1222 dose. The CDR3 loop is CASTSLRGFLETQYF. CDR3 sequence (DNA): TGTGCCAGCACTTCACTCAGGGGTTTTCTGGAGACCCAGTACTTC.